Listed here is a single T cell receptor beta chain. At least ten counts were recorded for this clonotype. The target of this receptor is not known. Per-nucleotide qualities are absent, and no much larger clonotype sits a single base away. Ficoll-Paque density gradient centrifugation was used to isolate PBMCs. V trim: 8 bases; J trim: 3 bases; unmatched bases: 7. Taken from the germline V gene, the CDR1 and CDR2 loops are ENHRY and SYGVKD. Including cysteine and phenylalanine, the CDR3 has 16 amino acids. Kept here is only the CDR3 DNA, which spans 48 bases and is read in frame from base 1. These data originate in a study of T-cell memory formation after mild COVID-19 (dated by TCRdb to the early 2020s). The study in broad terms: TCR sequence clusters from the two donors were largely donor specific. T-cell clones expanding and contracting after mild COVID-19 in two donors were tracked by longitudinal TCRalpha and TCRbeta repertoire sequencing. The cohort was made up of two young adult volunteers, one female and one male, who were previously healthy. Broad study findings and their caveats: From day 15 to 85, contracting clones showed balanced CD4/CD8 phenotypes, whereas a second wave of clones that expanded from day 15 to 37 leaned towards CD4+. Contracting CD4+ clones turned up mainly in the CM and EM memory subsets, whereas EMRA was where CD8+ clones were enriched. SARS-CoV-2 specificity of the second-wave clones peaking on day 37 was not confirmed. Some responding clones were detected in pre-infection memory, which suggested that pre-existing cross-reactive memory T cells had joined the SARS-CoV-2 response. The study included only a couple of mild cases, and larger cohorts that include severe cases with pre-infection samples were judged to be necessary.

The instrument was an Illumina NovaSeq 6000. cDNA libraries for TCRalpha and TCRbeta were prepared by 5'RACE using constant-segment primers, with sample barcodes and unique molecular identifiers added. Trizol reagent was used to extract RNA from every sample. The libraries were amplified in two PCR steps, and the second step added a second sample barcode and Illumina TruSeq adapters. Sequencing of the libraries was done on an Illumina NovaSeq, producing 2 x 150 bp paired-end reads. From the authors' description of their analysis: With migec v1.2.7, reads were demultiplexed and then collapsed into UMI-guided consensus sequences. Using mixcr v2.1.11, UMI consensuses were aligned to TRA and TRB V and J templates and then assembled into clonotypes. Clonotypes were classified as expanded or contracted when called significant by both edgeR and NoisET, with noise models trained on biological replicates. edgeR calls used a false discovery rate-adjusted p below 0.01 and a log2 fold-change threshold of 1. As an exploratory analysis of dynamics, PCA with hierarchical clustering was applied to max-normalized trajectories of the 1000 most abundant clonotypes. The CD4 or CD8 phenotype of responding clones was assigned using the separately sequenced CD4+ and CD8+ repertoires. TCRdb's own reprocessing of the public reads used fastp at Q25 and MiXCR and kept productive beta chains. Each CDR3 protein appears once, grouped with its most common genes and DNA. These V and J calls originate from TCRdb's pipeline instead of the authors' own analysis. For this sample there are 350,000 to 500,000 distinct CDR3 sequences; around 17% appear just once. The ten largest clones take up about 22% of the sample.

This sequence uses TRBV10-3 and TRBJ2-3, with TRBD2 identical over 14 junction bases. The sample consisted of PBMCs or a T cell subset sorted from them (not recorded which). This sequence originates from a man between 18 and 35 years old who had mild COVID-19 (a few samples of this study predate the infection). The sample titles of this study are shuffled in the database, so cell type and time point are left out; the donor was told from shared clones. The CDR3 amino acid sequence is: CAISRTSGGLTDTQYF. The DNA is TGTGCCATCTCCCGGACTAGCGGGGGGTTGACAGATACGCAGTATTTT.